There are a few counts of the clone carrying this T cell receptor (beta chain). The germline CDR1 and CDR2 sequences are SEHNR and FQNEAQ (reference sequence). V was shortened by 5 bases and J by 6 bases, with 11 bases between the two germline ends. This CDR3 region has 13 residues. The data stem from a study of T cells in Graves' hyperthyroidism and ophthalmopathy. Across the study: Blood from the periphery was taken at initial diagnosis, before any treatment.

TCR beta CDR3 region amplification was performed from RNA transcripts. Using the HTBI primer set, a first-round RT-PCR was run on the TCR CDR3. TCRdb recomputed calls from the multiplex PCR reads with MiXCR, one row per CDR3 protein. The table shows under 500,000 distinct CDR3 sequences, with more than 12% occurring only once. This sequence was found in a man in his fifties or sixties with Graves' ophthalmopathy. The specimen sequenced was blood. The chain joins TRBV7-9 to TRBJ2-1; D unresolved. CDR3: CASSPSVPNEQFF. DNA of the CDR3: TGTGCCAGCAGCCCGTCGGTTCCCAATGAGCAGTTCTTC.